The present T cell receptor beta chain was sequenced within a study of CD8 T cells in ankylosing spondylitis. Study outcomes and limitations: There was a TCR beta motif, made of 7 or 8 highly homologous variants, that appeared characteristic of ankylosing spondylitis blood.

TCRdb reprocessed the 5' RACE reads via MiXCR and lists one record per CDR3 protein. The sample lists about 140,000 distinct CDR3 sequences; roughly 7.7% were seen once. The sample holds one count of this clonotype. Its antigen is not identified. CDR1 is SGHRS and CDR2 is YFSETQ in the germline V gene. Trimming left V 1 base short and J 3 bases short, with 11 bases between. CDR3 size: 14 residues. The clonotype comes from a male donor with ankylosing spondylitis. The chain has TRBV5-1 and TRBJ2-7; D possibly corresponds to TRBD2 (7 bases). Sequencing was performed on synovial fluid, either unsorted or a sorted T cell fraction (not recorded which). CDR3 residues: CASSLLRGGYEQYF. Written as DNA, the CDR3 is TGCGCCAGCAGCTTGTTAAGGGGGGGCTACGAGCAGTACTTC.